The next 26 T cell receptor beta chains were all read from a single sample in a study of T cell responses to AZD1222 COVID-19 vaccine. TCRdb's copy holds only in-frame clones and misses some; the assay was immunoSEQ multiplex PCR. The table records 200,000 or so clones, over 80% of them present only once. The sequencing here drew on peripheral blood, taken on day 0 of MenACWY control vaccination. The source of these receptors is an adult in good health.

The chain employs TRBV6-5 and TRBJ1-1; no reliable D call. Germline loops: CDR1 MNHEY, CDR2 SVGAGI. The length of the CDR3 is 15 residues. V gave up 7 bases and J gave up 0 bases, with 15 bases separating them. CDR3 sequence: CASTFPPGVNTEAFF. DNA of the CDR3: TGTGCCAGCACCTTCCCTCCAGGCGTGAACACTGAAGCTTTCTTT.

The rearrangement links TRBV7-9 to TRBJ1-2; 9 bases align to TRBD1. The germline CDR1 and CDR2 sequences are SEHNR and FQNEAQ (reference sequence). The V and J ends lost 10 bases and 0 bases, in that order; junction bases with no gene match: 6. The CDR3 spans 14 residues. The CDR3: CATRGQGPNYGYTF. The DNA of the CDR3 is TGTGCCACGAGGGGACAGGGTCCTAACTATGGCTACACCTTC. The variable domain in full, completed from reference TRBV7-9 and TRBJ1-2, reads DTGVSQNPRHKITKRGQNVTFRCDPISEHNRLYWYRQTLGQGPEFLTYFQNEAQLEKSRLLSDRFSAERPKGSFSTLEIQRTEQGDSAMYLCATRGQGPNYGYTFGSGTRLTVV.

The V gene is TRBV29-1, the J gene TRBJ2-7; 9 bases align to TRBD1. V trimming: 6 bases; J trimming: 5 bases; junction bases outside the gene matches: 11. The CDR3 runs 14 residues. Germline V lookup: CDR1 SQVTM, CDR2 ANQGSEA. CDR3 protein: CSVQAGTGRDEQYF. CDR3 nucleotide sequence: TGCAGCGTCCAAGCCGGGACAGGGCGCGACGAGCAGTACTTC.

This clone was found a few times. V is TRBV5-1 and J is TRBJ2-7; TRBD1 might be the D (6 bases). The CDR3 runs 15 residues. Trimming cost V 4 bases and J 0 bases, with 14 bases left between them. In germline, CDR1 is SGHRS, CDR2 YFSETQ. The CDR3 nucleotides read TGCGCCAGCAGCATCAGGGGCTCTAGCTCCTACGAGCAGTACTTC. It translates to CASSIRGSSSYEQYF.

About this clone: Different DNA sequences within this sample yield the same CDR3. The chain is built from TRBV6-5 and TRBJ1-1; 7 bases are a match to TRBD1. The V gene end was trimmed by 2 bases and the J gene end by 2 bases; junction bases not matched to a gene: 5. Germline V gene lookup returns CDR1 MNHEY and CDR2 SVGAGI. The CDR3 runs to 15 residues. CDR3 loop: CASSYRRTGNTEAFF. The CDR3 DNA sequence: TGTGCCAGCAGTTACCGGAGGACAGGAAACACTGAAGCTTTCTTT.

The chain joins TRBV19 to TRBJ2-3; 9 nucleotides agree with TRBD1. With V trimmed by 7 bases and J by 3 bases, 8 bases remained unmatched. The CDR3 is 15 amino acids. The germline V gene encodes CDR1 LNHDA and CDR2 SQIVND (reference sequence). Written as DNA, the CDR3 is TGTGCCAGTATCCCCGGACAGGGGAGTACAGATACGCAGTATTTT. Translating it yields CASIPGQGSTDTQYF.

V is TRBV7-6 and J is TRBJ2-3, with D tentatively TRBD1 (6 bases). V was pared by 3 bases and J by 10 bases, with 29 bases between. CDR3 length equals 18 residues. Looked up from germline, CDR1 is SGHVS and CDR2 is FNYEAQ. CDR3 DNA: TGTGCCAGCAGCTTGAGTCAGAATAAGGTGACGAGGGCAGGGGCGCAGTATTTT. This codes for CASSLSQNKVTRAGAQYF.

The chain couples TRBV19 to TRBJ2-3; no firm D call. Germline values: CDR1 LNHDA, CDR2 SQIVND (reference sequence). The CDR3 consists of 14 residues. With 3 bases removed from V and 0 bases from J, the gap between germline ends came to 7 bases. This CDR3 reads CASSIRSSTDTQYF. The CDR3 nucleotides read TGTGCCAGTAGTATCCGGTCTAGCACAGATACGCAGTATTTT.

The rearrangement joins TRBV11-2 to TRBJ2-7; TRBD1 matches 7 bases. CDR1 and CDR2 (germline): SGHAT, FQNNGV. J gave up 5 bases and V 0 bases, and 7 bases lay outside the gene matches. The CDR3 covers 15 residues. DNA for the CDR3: TGTGCCAGCAGCTTAGAGGCTGGCAGGGGGAACGAGCAGTACTTC. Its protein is CASSLEAGRGNEQYF.

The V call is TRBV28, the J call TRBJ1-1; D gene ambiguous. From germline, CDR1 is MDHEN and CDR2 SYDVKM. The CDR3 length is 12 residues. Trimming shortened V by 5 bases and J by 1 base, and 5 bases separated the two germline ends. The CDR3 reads CASSEPNTEAFF. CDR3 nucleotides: TGTGCCAGCAGTGAACCGAACACTGAAGCTTTCTTT.

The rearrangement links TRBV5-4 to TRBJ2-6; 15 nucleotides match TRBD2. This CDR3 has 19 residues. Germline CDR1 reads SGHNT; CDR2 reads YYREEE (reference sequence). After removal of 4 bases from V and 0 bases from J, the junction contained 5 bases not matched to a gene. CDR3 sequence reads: CASSGPGLAGGSGANVLTF. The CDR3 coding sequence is TGTGCCAGCAGCGGACCGGGACTAGCGGGAGGCTCTGGGGCCAACGTCCTGACTTTC.

CDR3 in amino acids: CASSVGALNTEAFF. The CDR3 DNA sequence: TGTGCCAGCAGCGTGGGGGCCCTTAACACTGAAGCTTTCTTT. V usage is TRBV9 and J usage is TRBJ1-1; TRBD1 might be the D (6 bases). Trimming stripped 2 bases from V and 2 bases from J, with 10 bases between. Germline values: CDR1 SGDLS, CDR2 YYNGEE. This CDR3 is 14 amino acids long. The entire variable domain, with the rest obtained from reference TRBV9 and TRBJ1-1, is as follows: DSGVTQTPKHLITATGQRVTLRCSPRSGDLSVYWYQQSLDQGLQFLIQYYNGEERAKGNILERFSAQQFPDLHSELNLSSLELGDSALYFCASSVGALNTEAFFGQGTRLTVV.

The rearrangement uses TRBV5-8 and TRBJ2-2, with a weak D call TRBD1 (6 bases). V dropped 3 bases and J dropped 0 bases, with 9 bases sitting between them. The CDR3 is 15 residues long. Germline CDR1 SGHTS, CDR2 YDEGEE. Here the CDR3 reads CASSSGTTNTGELFF. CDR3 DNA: TGTGCCAGCAGCTCCGGGACAACGAACACCGGGGAGCTGTTTTTT.

As DNA, the CDR3 is TGTGCCAGCAGCTACCAAGTCGGAGAGACCCAGTACTTC. It yields the protein CASSYQVGETQYF. The rearrangement uses TRBV9 and TRBJ2-5; D is unclear. Trimming took 4 bases from V and 4 from J, leaving 11 bases between them. This CDR3 spans 13 amino acids. Per the germline V gene, CDR1 is SGDLS and CDR2 is YYNGEE.

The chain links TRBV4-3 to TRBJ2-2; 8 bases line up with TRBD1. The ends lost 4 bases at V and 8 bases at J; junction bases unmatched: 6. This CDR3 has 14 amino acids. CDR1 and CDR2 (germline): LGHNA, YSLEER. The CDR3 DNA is TGCGCCAGCAGCCGGACAGGGTTCGTAGGGGAGCTGTTTTTT. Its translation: CASSRTGFVGELFF.

This chain's CDR3 is CASSLIGTYEQYF. As DNA, the CDR3 is TGTGCCAGCAGTTTGATAGGTACCTACGAGCAGTACTTC. The chain employs TRBV27 and TRBJ2-7; D unresolved. Germline CDR1 and CDR2: MNHEY and SMNVEV (reference sequence). V shed 3 bases and J shed 2 bases, with 8 bases lying between them. The CDR3 consists of 13 residues.

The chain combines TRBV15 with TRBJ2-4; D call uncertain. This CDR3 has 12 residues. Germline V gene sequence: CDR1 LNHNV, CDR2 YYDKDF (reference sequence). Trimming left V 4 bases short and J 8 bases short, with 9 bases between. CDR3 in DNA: TGTGCCACCAGCAACGACCTGGACATTCAGTACTTC. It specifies CATSNDLDIQYF.

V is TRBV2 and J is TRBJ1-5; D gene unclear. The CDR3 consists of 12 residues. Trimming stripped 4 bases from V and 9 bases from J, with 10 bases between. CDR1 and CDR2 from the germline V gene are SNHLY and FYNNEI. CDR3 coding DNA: TGTGCCAGCAGTGTCGAGGGCTGGCCCCAGCATTTT. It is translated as CASSVEGWPQHF.

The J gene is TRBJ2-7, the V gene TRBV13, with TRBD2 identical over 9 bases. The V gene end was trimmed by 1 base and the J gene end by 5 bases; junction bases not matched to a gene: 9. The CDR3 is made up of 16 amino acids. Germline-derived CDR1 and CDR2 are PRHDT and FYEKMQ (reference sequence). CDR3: CASSLARGSGGHEQYF. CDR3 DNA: TGTGCCAGCAGCTTAGCCCGGGGTAGCGGGGGCCACGAGCAGTACTTC.

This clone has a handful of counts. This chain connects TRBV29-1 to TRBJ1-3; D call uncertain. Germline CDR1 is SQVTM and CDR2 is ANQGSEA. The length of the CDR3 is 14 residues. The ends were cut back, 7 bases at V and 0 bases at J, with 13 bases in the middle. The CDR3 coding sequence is TGCAGCGCCGGGTCGGGCTCCTCTGGAAACACCATATATTTT. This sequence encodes CSAGSGSSGNTIYF.

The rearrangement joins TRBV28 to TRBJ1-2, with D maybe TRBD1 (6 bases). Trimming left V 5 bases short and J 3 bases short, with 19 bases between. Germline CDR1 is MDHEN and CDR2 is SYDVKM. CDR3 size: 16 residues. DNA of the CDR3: TGTGCCAGCAGTCCCCCAGAGTTGTCAGGGGACTATGGCTACACCTTC. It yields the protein CASSPPELSGDYGYTF.

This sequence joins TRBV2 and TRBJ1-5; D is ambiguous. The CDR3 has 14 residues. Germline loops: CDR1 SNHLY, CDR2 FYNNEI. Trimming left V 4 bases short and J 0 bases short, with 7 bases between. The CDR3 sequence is CASSGQYSNQPQHF. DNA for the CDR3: TGTGCCAGCAGTGGCCAGTATAGCAATCAGCCCCAGCATTTT. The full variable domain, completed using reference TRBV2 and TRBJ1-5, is EPEVTQTPSHQVTQMGQEVILRCVPISNHLYFYWYRQILGQKVEFLVSFYNNEISEKSEIFDDQFSVERPDGSNFTLKIRSTKLEDSAMYFCASSGQYSNQPQHFGDGTRLSIL.

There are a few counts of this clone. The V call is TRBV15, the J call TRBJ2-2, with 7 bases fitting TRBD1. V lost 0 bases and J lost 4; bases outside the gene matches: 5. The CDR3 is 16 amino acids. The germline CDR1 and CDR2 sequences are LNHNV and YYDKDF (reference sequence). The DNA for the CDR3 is TGTGCCACCAGCAGAGATCCCGACAGGGTCACCGGGGAGCTGTTTTTT. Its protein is CATSRDPDRVTGELFF.

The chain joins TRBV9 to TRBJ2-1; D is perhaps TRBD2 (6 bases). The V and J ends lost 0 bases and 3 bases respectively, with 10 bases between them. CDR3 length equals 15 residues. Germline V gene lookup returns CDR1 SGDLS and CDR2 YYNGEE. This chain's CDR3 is CASSVAGEGYNEQFF. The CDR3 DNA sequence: TGTGCCAGCAGCGTAGCGGGGGAAGGCTACAATGAGCAGTTCTTC.

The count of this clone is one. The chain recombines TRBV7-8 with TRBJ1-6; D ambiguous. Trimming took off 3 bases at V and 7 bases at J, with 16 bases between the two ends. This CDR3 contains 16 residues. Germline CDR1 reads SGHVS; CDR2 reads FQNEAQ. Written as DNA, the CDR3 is TGTGCCAGCAGCTTGGACCCGGGCACCGACAATTCACCCCTCCACTTT. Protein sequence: CASSLDPGTDNSPLHF.

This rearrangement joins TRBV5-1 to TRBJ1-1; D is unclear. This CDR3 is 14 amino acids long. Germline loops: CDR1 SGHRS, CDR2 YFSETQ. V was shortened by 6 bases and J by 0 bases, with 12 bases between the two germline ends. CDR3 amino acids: CASIADGMNTEAFF. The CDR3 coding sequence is TGCGCCAGCATCGCAGACGGAATGAACACTGAAGCTTTCTTT.